Listed below are T cell receptor beta chains from one sample, sequenced in a study of T cells in localized non-small cell lung cancer. TCRdb's table, derived via immunoSEQ multiplex PCR, lists solely in-frame clones and lacks some. The sample comprises approximately 11,000 clones, over 75% of which are singletons, and roughly 22% rests with the top ten. The sequencing here drew on peripheral blood, taken before any cancer treatment. These receptors all stem from a male donor at least 60 years old with stage I lung adenocarcinoma. The CDR3 runs from the conserved cysteine through the conserved F or W. D genes are given only for firm matches. Not every row has a clone size; where given, it reads once, few, many or a size class.

V gene	J gene	clone size	D gene	CDR3 protein	CDR3 DNA
TRBV30	TRBJ2-1	-	-	CAWAKGRGEQFF	TGTGCCTGGGCTAAAGGCCGTGGTGAGCAGTTCTTC
TRBV28	TRBJ2-7	-	TRBD1	CASSPQGAVTYEQYF	TGTGCCAGCAGTCCTCAGGGGGCCGTCACCTACGAGCAGTACTTC
TRBV11-3	TRBJ2-2	-	-	CASSLDVTGELFF	TGTGCCAGCAGCTTAGATGTTACCGGGGAGCTGTTTTTT
TRBV6-4	TRBJ2-2	few	TRBD2	CASSERLATGELFF	TGTGCCAGCAGTGAAAGACTAGCAACCGGGGAGCTGTTTTTT
TRBV6-9	TRBJ1-4	-	-	CASTLGEGSGEKLFF	TGTGCCAGCACTTTGGGAGAGGGATCGGGTGAAAAACTGTTTTTT
TRBV30	TRBJ2-2	-	TRBD1	CAWKQGIGNTGELFF	TGTGCCTGGAAACAGGGGATCGGTAACACCGGGGAGCTGTTTTTT
TRBV7-2	TRBJ1-4	-	-	CASSPAGVEKLFF	TGTGCCAGCAGCCCGGCGGGGGTTGAAAAACTGTTTTTT
TRBV28	TRBJ2-3	once	TRBD1	CASRLGGAGDTQYF	TGTGCCAGCAGATTAGGGGGCGCAGGGGATACGCAGTATTTT
TRBV13	TRBJ1-6	-	-	CASRVKGSYNSPLHF	TGTGCCAGCAGGGTGAAAGGCTCCTATAATTCACCCCTCCACTTT
TRBV28	TRBJ2-7	-	TRBD1	CASTRDSPYEQYF	TGTGCCAGCACCCGGGACAGCCCCTACGAGCAGTACTTC
TRBV9	TRBJ2-5	-	TRBD2	CASSVRGEKETQYF	TGTGCCAGCAGCGTGCGGGGGGAAAAAGAGACCCAGTACTTC
TRBV5-1	TRBJ2-7	-	-	CASSSSYYEQYF	TGCGCCAGCAGCTCCAGTTACTACGAGCAGTACTTC
TRBV10-2	TRBJ1-2	-	-	CASSDAGGQLGGYTF	TGCGCCAGCAGTGATGCTGGGGGGCAGCTGGGTGGCTACACCTTC
TRBV10-1	TRBJ2-3	-	-	CASSYGTPRTTDTQYF	TGCGCCAGCAGTTATGGGACACCAAGGACCACAGATACGCAGTATTTT
TRBV6-1	TRBJ1-6	-	-	CASSAGQYNSPLHF	TGTGCCAGCAGTGCCGGACAGTATAATTCACCCCTCCACTTT
TRBV7-9	TRBJ1-6	-	-	CASSSRGINSPLHF	TGTGCCAGCAGCTCTAGGGGGATTAATTCACCCCTCCACTTT
TRBV9	TRBJ2-2	-	-	CASSARGENTGELFF	TGTGCCAGCAGCGCCAGGGGGGAGAACACCGGGGAGCTGTTTTTT
TRBV5-1	TRBJ1-2	-	-	CASSLGTWGLRDFQEGYTF	TGCGCCAGCAGCTTGGGTACTTGGGGGCTAAGGGACTTTCAGGAGGGCTACACCTTC
TRBV11-2	TRBJ2-5	-	-	CASAGLGETQYF	TGTGCCAGCGCGGGGTTGGGAGAGACCCAGTACTTC
TRBV6-6	TRBJ1-4	-	TRBD1	CASSFSPGQGNEKLFF	TGTGCCAGCAGTTTCTCTCCGGGACAGGGTAATGAAAAACTGTTTTTT
TRBV7-9	TRBJ1-6	-	-	CASSYGDSPLHF	TGTGCCAGCAGCTACGGGGATTCACCCCTCCACTTT
TRBV25-1	TRBJ2-7	-	-	CASTRTGLYEQYF	TGTGCCAGCACCAGAACAGGGTTATACGAGCAGTACTTC
TRBV6-1	TRBJ1-3	-	-	CASSDPGAGTIYF	TGTGCCAGCAGTGATCCGGGAGCTGGCACCATATATTTT
TRBV28	TRBJ2-1	-	TRBD1	CASSFAPGQGAYNEQFF	TGTGCCAGCAGTTTTGCCCCAGGACAGGGGGCGTACAATGAGCAGTTCTTC
TRBV5-6	TRBJ1-2	-	-	CASSLAEGGYGYTF	TGTGCCAGCAGCTTGGCCGAGGGGGGCTATGGCTACACCTTC
TRBV13	TRBJ2-6	-	-	CASSLGRVASSGANVLTF	TGTGCCAGCAGCTTAGGCAGAGTAGCGTCCTCTGGGGCCAACGTCCTGACTTTC
TRBV6-6	TRBJ1-5	few	-	CASKGPNQPQHF	TGTGCCAGCAAAGGGCCAAATCAGCCCCAGCATTTT
TRBV4-2	TRBJ2-5	-	-	CASSQGRNSWKQETQYF	TGTGCCAGCAGCCAGGGGCGCAACAGCTGGAAACAAGAGACCCAGTACTTC
TRBV11-2	TRBJ2-7	-	TRBD1	CASRFGQGPYEQYF	TGTGCCAGCAGGTTTGGACAGGGTCCCTACGAGCAGTACTTC
TRBV11-3	TRBJ1-1	-	-	CASSLEDNGGPNTEAFF	TGTGCCAGCAGCTTAGAAGATAACGGGGGACCTAACACTGAAGCTTTCTTT
TRBV7-9	TRBJ1-4	-	TRBD1	CASSFSSDRDEKLFF	TGTGCCAGCAGCTTCTCATCCGACAGGGATGAAAAACTGTTTTTT
TRBV6-1	TRBJ1-2	few	TRBD1	CAISTGANYGYTF	TGTGCCATTTCTACAGGGGCCAACTATGGCTACACCTTC
TRBV7-8	TRBJ2-2	-	-	CASSLDEGPRELFF	TGTGCCAGCAGCTTAGACGAGGGACCCCGGGAGCTGTTTTTT
TRBV9	TRBJ1-3	once	TRBD1	CASSVMGQGFGNTIYF	TGTGCCAGCAGCGTAATGGGACAGGGATTCGGAAACACCATATATTTT
TRBV19	TRBJ2-1	-	-	CASQGRDEQFF	TGTGCCAGTCAGGGGAGGGATGAGCAGTTCTTC
TRBV28	TRBJ1-2	once	-	CASSLGDYGYTF	TGTGCCAGCAGTTTGGGGGACTATGGCTACACCTTC
TRBV4-2	TRBJ2-2	-	-	CASSQGGVRFMNTGELFF	TGTGCCAGCAGCCAAGGAGGGGTGCGGTTCATGAACACCGGGGAGCTGTTTTTT
TRBV6-1	TRBJ1-3	-	-	CATKFQGGNTIYF	TGTGCCACCAAATTTCAGGGGGGAAACACCATATATTTT
TRBV10-3	TRBJ1-5	-	TRBD1	CAISPGQGAHQPQHF	TGTGCCATCAGCCCGGGACAGGGGGCCCATCAGCCCCAGCATTTT
TRBV9	TRBJ2-3	few	-	CASSVSADTQYF	TGTGCCAGCAGCGTAAGTGCAGATACGCAGTATTTT
TRBV11-1	TRBJ1-2	-	-	CASSFAGGYYTF	TGTGCCAGCAGCTTCGCGGGGGGATACTACACCTTC
TRBV28	TRBJ2-5	-	-	CALSQGYQETQYF	TGTGCCCTCTCCCAGGGGTATCAAGAGACCCAGTACTTC
TRBV5-5	TRBJ1-5	-	-	CASSLTDNQPQHF	TGTGCCAGCAGTTTGACAGATAATCAGCCCCAGCATTTT
TRBV6-1	TRBJ1-5	-	-	CASSEVGQPQHF	TGTGCCAGCAGTGAAGTTGGGCAGCCCCAGCATTTT
TRBV27	TRBJ2-1	-	-	CASSFQVRYNEQFF	TGTGCCAGCAGTTTTCAGGTTAGATACAATGAGCAGTTCTTC
TRBV18	TRBJ2-2	-	TRBD2	CASSLKLADTGELFF	TGTGCCAGCTCACTTAAACTAGCGGACACCGGGGAGCTGTTTTTT
TRBV5-1	TRBJ2-1	-	TRBD2	CASSLATSGGMNEQFF	TGCGCCAGCAGCTTGGCAACTAGCGGGGGGATGAATGAGCAGTTCTTC
TRBV6-6	TRBJ1-5	-	-	CASGFQAGVSNQPQHF	TGTGCCAGCGGTTTTCAGGCAGGGGTTAGCAATCAGCCCCAGCATTTT
TRBV2	TRBJ1-2	-	-	CASSENGPGYTF	TGTGCCAGCAGTGAGAATGGTCCTGGCTACACCTTC
TRBV9	TRBJ2-3	once	TRBD2	CASSVGGGLAGHTDTQYF	TGTGCCAGCAGCGTAGGAGGTGGACTAGCGGGGCACACAGATACGCAGTATTTT
TRBV7-2	TRBJ1-6	-	-	CASSSRFADSPLHF	TGTGCCAGCAGCTCCCGATTTGCTGACTCACCCCTCCACTTT
TRBV9	TRBJ1-1	-	TRBD1	CASSVSPGQRNTEAFF	TGTGCCAGCAGCGTATCCCCGGGACAGAGGAACACTGAAGCTTTCTTT
TRBV25-1	TRBJ2-1	-	TRBD1	CASSGLIGQGKLNEQFF	TGTGCCAGCAGTGGCCTCATAGGACAGGGTAAGCTCAATGAGCAGTTCTTC
TRBV16	TRBJ1-1	-	-	CASSQLVNTEAFF	TGTGCCAGCAGCCAATTGGTGAACACTGAAGCTTTCTTT
TRBV5-1	TRBJ1-2	-	-	CASSLGMGPIAGYTF	TGCGCCAGCAGCTTGGGCATGGGGCCGATCGCTGGCTACACCTTC
TRBV5-1	TRBJ2-7	-	-	CASSPYGQWDTRVWYF	TGCGCCAGCAGCCCCTATGGACAGTGGGACACGAGAGTATGGTACTTC
TRBV28	TRBJ1-5	-	-	CASGGQPHQPQHF	TGTGCCAGCGGAGGACAGCCTCATCAGCCCCAGCATTTT